The 11 T cell receptor beta chains below all came from one sample that was sequenced in a study of T cells in Graves' hyperthyroidism and ophthalmopathy. TCR beta CDR3 region amplification was performed from RNA transcripts. Researchers ran a first-round RT-PCR on the TCR CDR3 using the HTBI primer set. TCRdb recomputed calls from the multiplex PCR reads with MiXCR, one row per CDR3 protein. The sample holds about 840,000 distinct CDR3 sequences; over 35% are singletons and the top ten take 8.9%. The material sequenced was blood. These receptors all stem from a man between 18 and 29 years old with Graves' hyperthyroidism.

This clonotype showed up just a few times. The chain uses TRBV7-8 and TRBJ1-1; 10 bases map to TRBD1. CDR1 is SGHVS and CDR2 is FQNEAQ in the germline V gene. The trim removed 4 bases at V and 6 bases at J, leaving 5 bases unmatched. The CDR3 is made up of 14 amino acids. The CDR3 DNA sequence: TGTGCCAGCAGCTCGGGACAGGGGCTCTCTGAAGCTTTCTTT. As protein: CASSSGQGLSEAFF.

The V call is TRBV24-1, the J call TRBJ2-3; D gene ambiguous. Trimming took 3 bases from V and 2 from J, leaving 5 bases between them. CDR1 is KGHDR and CDR2 is SFDVKD in the germline V gene. The CDR3 consists of 13 residues. The CDR3 region is CATSDPNTDTQYF. The CDR3 bases are TGTGCCACCAGTGATCCGAACACAGATACGCAGTATTTT.

Details on this clonotype: This sequence may be a read error, since a much larger clone differs from it by one base. This chain links TRBV10-3 with TRBJ1-6; no reliable D call. The CDR3 is 14 amino acids. CDR1 and CDR2 from the germline V gene are ENHRY and SYGVKD. The CDR3 region is CATSEGTVASPLHF. CDR3 DNA sequence: TGTGCCACCAGTGAGGGAACCGTTGCATCACCCCTCCACTTT.

The chain uses TRBV20-1 and TRBJ2-7; a weak D match, TRBD1 (6 bases). The CDR3 has 14 amino acids. The germline gives CDR1 DFQATT, CDR2 SNEGSKA (reference sequence). The V end lost 6 bases, the J end lost 2 bases, and 17 bases lay between the germline ends. The chain's CDR3 is CSAGHRAVTYEQYF. CDR3 coding DNA: TGCAGTGCGGGTCACAGGGCCGTAACCTACGAGCAGTACTTC.

V gene TRBV7-8 combines with J gene TRBJ2-7; D may be TRBD2 (6 bases). The CDR3 has 15 residues. The V gene lost 3 bases and the J gene lost 3 bases, with 15 bases spanning the gap. Germline values: CDR1 SGHVS, CDR2 FQNEAQ. The CDR3 nucleotides are TGTGCCAGCAGCTTGGGGTCTGGGGGGTACTACGAGCAGTACTTC. Translation: CASSLGSGGYYEQYF.

A note on this clonotype: A much larger clone lies a single base off, so this may be a read error. This chain links TRBV19 with TRBJ1-5, with 11 bases that match TRBD1. Germline assignment: CDR1 LNHDA and CDR2 SQIVND (reference sequence). This CDR3 has 16 residues. V lost 4 bases, J lost 5 bases, and 7 bases stayed unmatched. This CDR3 reads CASSTLGTGGDQPQHF. CDR3 in DNA: TGTGCCAGTAGTACACTAGGGACAGGGGGGGATCAGCCCCAGCATTTT.

This clonotype was counted at least ten times. V and J are TRBV13 and TRBJ1-1, with D unresolved. V gave up 7 bases and J gave up 1 base, with 4 bases separating them. Germline V gene data show CDR1 as PRHDT and CDR2 as FYEKMQ (reference sequence). The CDR3 length is 11 residues. DNA of the CDR3: TGTGCCAGCAAGAGGAACACTGAAGCTTTCTTT. Residues: CASKRNTEAFF.

The J gene is TRBJ1-6, the V gene TRBV10-3; the match to TRBD1 covers 7 bases. Germline-derived CDR1 and CDR2 are ENHRY and SYGVKD. The V and J ends lost 6 bases and 7 bases, in that order; junction bases with no gene match: 9. This CDR3 comprises 15 residues. The CDR3 loop is CAISLAGGGNSPLHF. CDR3 sequence (DNA): TGTGCCATCAGCTTGGCAGGGGGAGGGAATTCACCCCTCCACTTT.

A word on this clonotype: Being one base from a much bigger clone, this may be a read error. CDR3 sequence: CAISQQGGNYGYTF. Here the CDR3 DNA reads TGTGCCATCAGTCAACAGGGGGGTAACTATGGCTACACCTTC. The V gene is TRBV10-3, the J gene TRBJ1-2, with 8 bases that match TRBD1. The germline V gene has CDR1 ENHRY and CDR2 SYGVKD. The CDR3 runs to 14 residues. V lost 5 bases and J lost 1; bases outside the gene matches: 3.

This clonotype has a handful of counts. The chain carries TRBV9 and TRBJ1-3; D is uncertain. Looked up from germline, CDR1 is SGDLS and CDR2 is YYNGEE. The CDR3 is made up of 15 amino acids. With 0 bases removed from V and 0 bases from J, the gap between germline ends came to 7 bases. This CDR3 reads CASSVDGDSGNTIYF. CDR3 in DNA: TGTGCCAGCAGCGTAGACGGGGACTCTGGAAACACCATATATTTT.

This clonotype was seen repeatedly, ten times or more. The chain links TRBV25-1 to TRBJ1-6; 7 bases line up with TRBD1. V trimming: 6 bases; J trimming: 7 bases; junction bases outside the gene matches: 6. CDR1 is MGHDK, CDR2 SYGVNS, per germline. The CDR3 contains 14 residues. The CDR3 loop reads CASSRDRPNSPLHF. Here the CDR3 DNA reads TGTGCCAGCAGCCGGGACAGACCAAATTCACCCCTCCACTTT.